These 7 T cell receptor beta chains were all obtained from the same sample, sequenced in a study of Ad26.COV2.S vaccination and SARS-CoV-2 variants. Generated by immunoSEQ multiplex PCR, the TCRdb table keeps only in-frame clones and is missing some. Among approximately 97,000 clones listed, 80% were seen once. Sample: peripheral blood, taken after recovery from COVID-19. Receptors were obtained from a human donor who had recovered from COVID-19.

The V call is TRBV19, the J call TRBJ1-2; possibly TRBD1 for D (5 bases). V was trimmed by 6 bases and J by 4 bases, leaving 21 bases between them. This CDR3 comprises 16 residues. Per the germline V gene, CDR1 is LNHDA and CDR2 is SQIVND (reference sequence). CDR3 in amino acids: CASSNPPGLTFYGYTF. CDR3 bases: TGTGCCAGTAGCAACCCGCCGGGACTGACGTTCTATGGCTACACCTTC. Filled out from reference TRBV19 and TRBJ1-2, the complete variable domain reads DGGITQSPKYLFRKEGQNVTLSCEQNLNHDAMYWYRQDPGQGLRLIYYSQIVNDFQKGDIAEGYSVSREKKESFPLTVTSAQKNPTAFYLCASSNPPGLTFYGYTFGSGTRLTVV.

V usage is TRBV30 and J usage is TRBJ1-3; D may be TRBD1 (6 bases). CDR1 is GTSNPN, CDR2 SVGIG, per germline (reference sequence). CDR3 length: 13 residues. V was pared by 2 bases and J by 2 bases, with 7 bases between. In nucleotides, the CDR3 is TGTGCCTGGAGTACAGGGCCTGGAAACACCATATATTTT. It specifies CAWSTGPGNTIYF. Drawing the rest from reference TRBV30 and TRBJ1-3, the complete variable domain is SQTIHQWPATLVQPVGSPLSLECTVEGTSNPNLYWYRQAAGRGLQLLFYSVGIGQISSEVPQNLSASRPQDRQFILSSKKLLLSDSGFYLCAWSTGPGNTIYFGEGSWLTVV.

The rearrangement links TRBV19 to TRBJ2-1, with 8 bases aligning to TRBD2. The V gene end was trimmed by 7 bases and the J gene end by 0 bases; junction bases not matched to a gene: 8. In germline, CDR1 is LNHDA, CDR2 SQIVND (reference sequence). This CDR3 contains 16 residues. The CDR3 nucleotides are TGTGCCAGTAAGAGCTCGGGGGGGAACTCCTACAATGAGCAGTTCTTC. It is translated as CASKSSGGNSYNEQFF.

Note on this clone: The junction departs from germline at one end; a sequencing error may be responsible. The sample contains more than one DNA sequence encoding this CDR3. CDR3 DNA sequence: TGTGCCAGCTCACCACAGGGATCTGGATCTGGGGCCAACGTCTTGACTTTC. Its translation is CASSPQGSGSGANVLTF. The J gene is TRBJ2-6, the V gene TRBV18; D is possibly TRBD1 (5 bases). The CDR3 runs to 17 residues. Germline V CDR1 and CDR2: KGHSH, LQKENI.

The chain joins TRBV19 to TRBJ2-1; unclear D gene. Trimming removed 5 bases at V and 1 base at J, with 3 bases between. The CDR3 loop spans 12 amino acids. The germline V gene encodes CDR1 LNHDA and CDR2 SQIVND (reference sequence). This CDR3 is CASSRSYNEQFF. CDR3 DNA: TGTGCCAGTAGTCGATCCTACAATGAGCAGTTCTTC. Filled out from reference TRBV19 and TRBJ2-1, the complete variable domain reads DGGITQSPKYLFRKEGQNVTLSCEQNLNHDAMYWYRQDPGQGLRLIYYSQIVNDFQKGDIAEGYSVSREKKESFPLTVTSAQKNPTAFYLCASSRSYNEQFFGPGTRLTVL.

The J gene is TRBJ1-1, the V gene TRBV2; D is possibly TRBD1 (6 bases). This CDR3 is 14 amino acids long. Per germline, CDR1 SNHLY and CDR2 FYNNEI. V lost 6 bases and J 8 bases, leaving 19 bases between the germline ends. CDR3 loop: CASSTGWGGREAFF. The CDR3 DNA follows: TGTGCCAGCAGCACAGGGTGGGGAGGCCGAGAAGCTTTCTTT.

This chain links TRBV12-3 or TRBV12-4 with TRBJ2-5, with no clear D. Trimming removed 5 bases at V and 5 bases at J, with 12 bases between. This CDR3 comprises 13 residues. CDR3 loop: CASSPLIGETQYF. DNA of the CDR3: TGTGCCAGCAGTCCCCTTATCGGGGAGACCCAGTACTTC.